The subject of this entry is one T cell receptor (beta chain). Antigen: not known. Assay: immunoSEQ multiplex PCR; the TCRdb copy retains only in-frame clones and omits some. This sample carries approximately 110,000 clones, around 90% of them seen once, and the ten largest clones take around 2.3%. Analysis merged second doses at about 4 or about 12 weeks. This CDR3 has 11 residues. Germline CDR1 reads SGHRS; CDR2 reads YFSETQ. Trimming pared 2 bases from V and 6 bases from J, leaving 3 bases between. This sample is drawn from a study of T cell responses to AZD1222 COVID-19 vaccine. Study outcomes and limitations: The study sampled repertoires only after the peak T cell response. Seropositive AZD1222 recipients at baseline numbered only five or six. The donor group comprised mostly white British people and more females; the analysis possibly underestimated clonal diversity.

The receptor was derived from an adult who received the AZD1222 COVID-19 vaccine. The sample consisted of peripheral blood, taken 28 days after the second AZD1222 dose. The V and J genes are TRBV5-1 and TRBJ1-5; D not resolved. The CDR3 loop is CASSFCQPQHF. The CDR3 region has the DNA TGCGCCAGCAGCTTTTGTCAGCCCCAGCATTTT.